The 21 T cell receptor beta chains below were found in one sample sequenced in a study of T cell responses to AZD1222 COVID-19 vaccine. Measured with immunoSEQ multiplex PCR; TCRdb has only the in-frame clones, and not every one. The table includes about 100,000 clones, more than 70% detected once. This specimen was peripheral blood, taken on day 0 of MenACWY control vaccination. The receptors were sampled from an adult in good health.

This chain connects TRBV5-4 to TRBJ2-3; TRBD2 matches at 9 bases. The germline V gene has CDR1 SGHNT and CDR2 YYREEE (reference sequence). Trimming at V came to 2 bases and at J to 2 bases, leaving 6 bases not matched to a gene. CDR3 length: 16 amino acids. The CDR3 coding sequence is TGTGCCAGCAGCTTTCGACTAGCGGTGAACACAGATACGCAGTATTTT. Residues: CASSFRLAVNTDTQYF. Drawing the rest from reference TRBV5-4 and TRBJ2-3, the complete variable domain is ETGVTQSPTHLIKTRGQQVTLRCSSQSGHNTVSWYQQALGQGPQFIFQYYREEENGRGNFPPRFSGLQFPNYSSELNVNALELDDSALYLCASSFRLAVNTDTQYFGPGTRLTVL.

The CDR3 DNA is TGTGCCAGCAGTGAAGCGGGGGCGAACACCGGGGAGCTGTTTTTT. Protein: CASSEAGANTGELFF. V gene TRBV6-1 combines with J gene TRBJ2-2, with D perhaps matching TRBD1 or TRBD2 (5 bases each). CDR1 MNHNS and CDR2 SASEGT come from the germline V gene. Trimming took 0 bases from V and 0 from J, leaving 5 bases between them. The CDR3 has 15 residues.

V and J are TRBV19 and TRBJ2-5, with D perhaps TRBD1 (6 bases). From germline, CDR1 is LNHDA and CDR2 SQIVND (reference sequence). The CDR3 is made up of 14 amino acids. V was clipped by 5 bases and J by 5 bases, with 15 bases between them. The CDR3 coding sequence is TGTGCCAGTAGTGCACCGGGACAAAGGGAGACCCAGTACTTC. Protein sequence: CASSAPGQRETQYF.

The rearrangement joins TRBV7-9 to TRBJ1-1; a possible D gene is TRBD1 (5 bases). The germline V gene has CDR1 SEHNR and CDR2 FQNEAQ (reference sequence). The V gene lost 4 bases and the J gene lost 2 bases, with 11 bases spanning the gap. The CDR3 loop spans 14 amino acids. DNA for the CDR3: TGTGCCAGCAGCTCGCGGGGGGAAAACACTGAAGCTTTCTTT. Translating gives CASSSRGENTEAFF.

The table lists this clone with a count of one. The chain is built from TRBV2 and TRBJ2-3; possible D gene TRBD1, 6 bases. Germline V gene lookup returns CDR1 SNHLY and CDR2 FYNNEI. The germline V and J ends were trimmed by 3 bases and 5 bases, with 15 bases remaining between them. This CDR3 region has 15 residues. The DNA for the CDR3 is TGTGCCAGCAGTGAGGCGAACAGGGTGGGAGATACGCAGTATTTT. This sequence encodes CASSEANRVGDTQYF.

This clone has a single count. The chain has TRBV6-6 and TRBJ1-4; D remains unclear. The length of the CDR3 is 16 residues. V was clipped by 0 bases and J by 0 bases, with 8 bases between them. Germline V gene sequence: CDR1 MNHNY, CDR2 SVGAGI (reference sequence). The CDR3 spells CASSYSSVSTNEKLFF. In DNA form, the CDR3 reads TGTGCCAGCAGTTACTCGTCGGTTTCAACTAATGAAAAACTGTTTTTT.

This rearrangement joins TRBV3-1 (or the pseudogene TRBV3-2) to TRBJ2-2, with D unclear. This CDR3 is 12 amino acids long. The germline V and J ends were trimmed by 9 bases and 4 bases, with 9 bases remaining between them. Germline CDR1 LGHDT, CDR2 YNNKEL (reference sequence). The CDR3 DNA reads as TGTGCCAGTCAGAGGAGCACCGGGGAGCTGTTTTTT. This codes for CASQRSTGELFF.

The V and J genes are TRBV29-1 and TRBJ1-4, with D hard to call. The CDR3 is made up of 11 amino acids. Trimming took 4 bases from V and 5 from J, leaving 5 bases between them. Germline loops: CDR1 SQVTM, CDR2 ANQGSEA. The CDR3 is CSVGANEKLFF. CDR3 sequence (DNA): TGCAGCGTTGGGGCAAATGAAAAACTGTTTTTT.

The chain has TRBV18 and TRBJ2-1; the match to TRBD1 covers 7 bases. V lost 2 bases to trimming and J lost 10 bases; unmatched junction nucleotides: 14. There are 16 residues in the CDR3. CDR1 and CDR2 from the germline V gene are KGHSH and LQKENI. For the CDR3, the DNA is TGTGCCAGCTCACCAAGCAGGACAGGTGCGGGTACCGAGCAGTTCTTC. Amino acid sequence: CASSPSRTGAGTEQFF.

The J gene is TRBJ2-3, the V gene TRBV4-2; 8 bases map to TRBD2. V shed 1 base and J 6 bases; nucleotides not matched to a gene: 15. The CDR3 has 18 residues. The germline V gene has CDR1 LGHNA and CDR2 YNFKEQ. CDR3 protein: CASSQGQASGGEGDTQYF. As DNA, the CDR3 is TGTGCCAGCAGCCAAGGGCAGGCCAGCGGGGGAGAGGGGGATACGCAGTATTTT.

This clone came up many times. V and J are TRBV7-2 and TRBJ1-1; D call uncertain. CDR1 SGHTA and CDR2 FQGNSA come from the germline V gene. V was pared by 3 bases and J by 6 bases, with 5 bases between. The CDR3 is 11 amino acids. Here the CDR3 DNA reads TGTGCCAGCAGCTTGTCTTCTGAAGCTTTCTTT. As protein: CASSLSSEAFF.

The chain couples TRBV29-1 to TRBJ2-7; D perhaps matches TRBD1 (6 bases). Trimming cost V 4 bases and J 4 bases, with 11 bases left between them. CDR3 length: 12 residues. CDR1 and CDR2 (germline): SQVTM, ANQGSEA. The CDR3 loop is CSVAIQGYEQYF. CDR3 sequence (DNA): TGCAGCGTTGCGATACAGGGTTACGAGCAGTACTTC.

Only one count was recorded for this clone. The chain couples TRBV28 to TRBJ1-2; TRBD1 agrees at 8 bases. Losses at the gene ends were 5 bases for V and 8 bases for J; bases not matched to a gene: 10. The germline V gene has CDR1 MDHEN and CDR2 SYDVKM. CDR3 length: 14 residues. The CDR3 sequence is CASSAYGQGVGYTF. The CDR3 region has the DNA TGTGCCAGCAGTGCATACGGACAGGGCGTGGGCTACACCTTC.

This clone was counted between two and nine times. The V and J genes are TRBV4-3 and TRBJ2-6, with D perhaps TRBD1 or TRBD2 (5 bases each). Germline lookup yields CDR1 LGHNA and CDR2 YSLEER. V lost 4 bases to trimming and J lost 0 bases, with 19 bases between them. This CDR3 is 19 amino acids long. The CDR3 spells CASSPTLRGMGSGANVLTF. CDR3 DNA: TGCGCCAGCAGCCCCACTTTGAGGGGAATGGGCTCTGGGGCCAACGTCCTGACTTTC.

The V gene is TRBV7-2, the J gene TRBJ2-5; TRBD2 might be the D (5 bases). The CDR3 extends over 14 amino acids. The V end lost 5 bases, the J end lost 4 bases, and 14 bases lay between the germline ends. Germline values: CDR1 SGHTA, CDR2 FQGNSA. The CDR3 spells CASSPPGRGETQYF. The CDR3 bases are TGTGCCAGCAGCCCCCCCGGACGGGGAGAGACCCAGTACTTC.

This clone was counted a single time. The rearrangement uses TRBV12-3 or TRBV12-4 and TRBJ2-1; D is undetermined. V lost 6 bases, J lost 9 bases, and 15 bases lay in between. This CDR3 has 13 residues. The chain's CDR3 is CASSAIVDTEQFF. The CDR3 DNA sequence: TGTGCCAGCAGCGCCATCGTGGATACTGAGCAGTTCTTC.

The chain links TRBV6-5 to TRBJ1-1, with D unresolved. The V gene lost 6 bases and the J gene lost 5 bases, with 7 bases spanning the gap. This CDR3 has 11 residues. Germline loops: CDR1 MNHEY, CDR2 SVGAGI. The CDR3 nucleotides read TGTGCCAGCAGGGAGTTGACTGAAGCTTTCTTT. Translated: CASRELTEAFF.

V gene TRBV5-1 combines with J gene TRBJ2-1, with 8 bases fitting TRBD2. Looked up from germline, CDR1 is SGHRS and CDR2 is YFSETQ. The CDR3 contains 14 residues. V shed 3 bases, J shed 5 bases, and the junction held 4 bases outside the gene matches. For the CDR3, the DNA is TGCGCCAGCAGCTCTGGGCGGGAGGACAATGAGCAGTTCTTC. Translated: CASSSGREDNEQFF.

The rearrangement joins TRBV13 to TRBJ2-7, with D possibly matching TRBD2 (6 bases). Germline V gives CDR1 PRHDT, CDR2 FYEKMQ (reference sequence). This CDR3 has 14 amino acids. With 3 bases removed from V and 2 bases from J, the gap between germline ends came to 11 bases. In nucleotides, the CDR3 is TGTGCCAGCAGCTTGAGGGAGGCGACCTACGAGCAGTACTTC. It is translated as CASSLREATYEQYF.

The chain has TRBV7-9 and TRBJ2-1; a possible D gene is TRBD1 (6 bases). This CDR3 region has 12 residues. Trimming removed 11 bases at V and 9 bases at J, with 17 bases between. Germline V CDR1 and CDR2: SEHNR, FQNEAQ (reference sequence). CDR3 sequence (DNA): TGTGCCTATAACGGACAGTTCGGTGAGCAGTTCTTC. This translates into CAYNGQFGEQFF.

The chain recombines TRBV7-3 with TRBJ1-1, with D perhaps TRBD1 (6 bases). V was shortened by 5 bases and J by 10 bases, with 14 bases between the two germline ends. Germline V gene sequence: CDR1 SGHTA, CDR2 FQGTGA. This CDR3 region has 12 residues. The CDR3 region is CASSPTGGGAFF. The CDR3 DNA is TGTGCCAGCAGCCCGACAGGAGGTGGAGCTTTCTTT.